The present T cell receptor (beta chain) was sequenced within a study of cytotoxic CD8 clonotypes in ibrutinib-treated CLL. Background on the study: Among responders, 24 were partial and 2 complete; after median approximately 62 months, about 15 stayed remitted and approximately 12 progressed. General observations from the study: Baseline levels of clonality went above those of age-matched healthy donors and moved with circulating CD8+ T-cell counts. Sustained-remission patients were sampled at one set of times and progressing patients at different ones. Treatment saw public clonotypes, which were uncommon, either contract or stay stable.

Worth noting for this clone: The antigen is unknown.

The method was immunoSEQ multiplex PCR; TCRdb's version includes in-frame clones alone and lacks a portion of them. This sample has thousands of clones, with 65% to 80% found just once. J was trimmed by 1 base and V by 2 bases; bases with no gene match: 18. Germline CDR1 is SGHVS and CDR2 is FQNEAQ. This CDR3 has 20 amino acids. The chain employs TRBV7-8 and TRBJ2-7; 9 positions agree with TRBD2. The TCR originated in a human donor with chronic lymphocytic leukemia. Here the sequenced sample was PBMCs, taken before ibrutinib treatment. CDR3 residues: CASSLRGVDLAGRSSYEQYF. In DNA form, the CDR3 reads TGTGCCAGCAGCTTAAGGGGGGTCGACCTAGCGGGAAGATCGTCCTACGAGCAGTACTTC. The complete variable domain, with remaining parts taken from reference TRBV7-8 and TRBJ2-7, reads GAGVSQSPRYKVAKRGQDVALRCDPISGHVSLFWYQQALGQGPEFLTYFQNEAQLDKSGLPSDRFFAERPEGSVSTLKIQRTQQEDSAVYLCASSLRGVDLAGRSSYEQYFGPGTRLTVT.